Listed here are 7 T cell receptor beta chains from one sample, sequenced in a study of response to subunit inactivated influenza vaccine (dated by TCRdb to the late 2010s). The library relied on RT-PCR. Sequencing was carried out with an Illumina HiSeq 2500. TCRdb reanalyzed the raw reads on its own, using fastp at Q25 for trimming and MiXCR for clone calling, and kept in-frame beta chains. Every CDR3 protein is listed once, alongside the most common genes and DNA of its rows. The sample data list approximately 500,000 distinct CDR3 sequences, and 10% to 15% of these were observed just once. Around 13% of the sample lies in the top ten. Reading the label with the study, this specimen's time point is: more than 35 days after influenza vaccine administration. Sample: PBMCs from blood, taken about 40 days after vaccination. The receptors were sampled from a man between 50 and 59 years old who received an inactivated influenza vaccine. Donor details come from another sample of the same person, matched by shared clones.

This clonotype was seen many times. The CDR3 loop reads CASTHSGSGLAGDEQFF. CDR3 nucleotides: TGTGCCAGCACCCACTCCGGATCAGGGCTAGCGGGCGATGAGCAGTTCTTC. The chain uses TRBV6-1 and TRBJ2-1, with 8 bases identical to TRBD2. The CDR3 sequence is 17 residues long. The germline V gene encodes CDR1 MNHNS and CDR2 SASEGT. With 7 bases clipped from V and 8 bases from J, the junction kept 19 bases outside the gene matches.

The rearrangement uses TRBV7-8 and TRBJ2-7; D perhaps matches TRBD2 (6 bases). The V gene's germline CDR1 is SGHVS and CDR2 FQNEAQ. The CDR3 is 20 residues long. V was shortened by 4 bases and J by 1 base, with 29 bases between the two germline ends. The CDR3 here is CASSYRLNHFTGGGSYEQYF. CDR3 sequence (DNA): TGTGCCAGCAGCTACCGCCTAAACCATTTTACCGGGGGTGGTTCCTACGAGCAGTACTTC.

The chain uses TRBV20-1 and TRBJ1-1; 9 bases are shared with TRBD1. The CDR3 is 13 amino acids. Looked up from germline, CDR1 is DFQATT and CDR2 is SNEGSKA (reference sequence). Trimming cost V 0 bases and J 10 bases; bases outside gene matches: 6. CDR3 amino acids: CSARDSGTGTAFF. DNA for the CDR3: TGCAGTGCTAGAGATAGTGGGACAGGGACAGCTTTCTTT.

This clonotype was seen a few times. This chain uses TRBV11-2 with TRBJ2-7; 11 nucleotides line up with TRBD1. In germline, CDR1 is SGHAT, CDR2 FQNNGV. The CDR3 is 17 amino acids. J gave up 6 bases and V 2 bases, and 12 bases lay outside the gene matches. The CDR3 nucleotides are TGTGCCAGCAGCTTACTTGGACAGGGGGCATTGTACATCGAGCAGTACTTC. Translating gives CASSLLGQGALYIEQYF.

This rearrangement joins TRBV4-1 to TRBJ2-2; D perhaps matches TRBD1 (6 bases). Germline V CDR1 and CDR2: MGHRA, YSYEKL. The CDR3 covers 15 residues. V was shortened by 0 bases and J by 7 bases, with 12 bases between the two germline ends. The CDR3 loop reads CASSQESGTRGELFF. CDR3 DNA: TGCGCCAGCAGCCAAGAATCGGGGACACGCGGGGAGCTGTTTTTT.

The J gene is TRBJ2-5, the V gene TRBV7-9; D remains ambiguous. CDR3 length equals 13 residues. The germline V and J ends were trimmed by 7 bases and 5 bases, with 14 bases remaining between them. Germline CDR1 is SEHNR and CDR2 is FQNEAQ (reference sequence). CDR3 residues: CASMEALGETQYF. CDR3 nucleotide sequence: TGTGCCAGCATGGAAGCGCTTGGCGAGACCCAGTACTTC.

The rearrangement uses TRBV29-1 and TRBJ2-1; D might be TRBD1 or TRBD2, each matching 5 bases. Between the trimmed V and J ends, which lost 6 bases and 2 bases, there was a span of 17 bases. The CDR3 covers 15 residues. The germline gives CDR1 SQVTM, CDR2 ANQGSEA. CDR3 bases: TGCAGCGTCGCCTCCGGGACGTACACCTACAATGAGCAGTTCTTC. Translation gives CSVASGTYTYNEQFF.